This T cell receptor beta chain was identified in a study of siplizumab effects on memory and regulatory T cells. Produced via immunoSEQ multiplex PCR; TCRdb's table is partial and in-frame only. Of approximately 75,000 clones listed, roughly 93% are singletons. This CDR3 contains 15 residues. Per the germline V gene, CDR1 is SQVTM and CDR2 is ANQGSEA. The V gene lost 2 bases and the J gene lost 0 bases, with 11 bases spanning the gap. Sequenced input: CD8+ T cells sorted from blood. This clonotype was sampled from a human donor in good health. V and J are TRBV29-1 and TRBJ2-4; tentatively, D is TRBD1 (5 bases). CDR3 DNA: TGCAGCGTTGAACTGACAGTGGAAGCCAAAAACATTCAGTACTTC. Encoded protein: CSVELTVEAKNIQYF.